This T cell receptor beta chain stems from a study of blood T cell repertoires in COVID-19. Study overall: Sites across the United States, Italy and Spain contributed samples from acute and convalescent COVID-19. T cells, B-cell-depleted T cells, or PBMCs supplied cDNA or gDNA.

Concerning this clone: At one end the junction does not follow the germline gene, possibly because of a read error.

This CDR3 region has 16 residues. The germline CDR1 and CDR2 sequences are SGHTA and FQGNSA. Source study methods: Amplifying reference gene primers gave estimates of nucleated cell counts. TCRdb's copy holds only in-frame clones and misses some; the assay was immunoSEQ multiplex PCR. V and J calls and clone size are as listed in that table; D and trimming were resolved from the DNA. Among around 140,000 clones listed, around nine tenths were seen once. This TCR was recovered from a woman aged 50 to 60 with active or convalescent COVID-19. The chain links TRBV7-2 to TRBJ2-1; D possibly corresponds to TRBD1 (10 bases). Material for sequencing was peripheral blood. The CDR3 spells CASSARQGALVAGAIF. The CDR3 coding sequence is TGTGCCAGCAGCGCACGACAGGGGGCGTTGGTAGCGGGGGCGATCTTC.